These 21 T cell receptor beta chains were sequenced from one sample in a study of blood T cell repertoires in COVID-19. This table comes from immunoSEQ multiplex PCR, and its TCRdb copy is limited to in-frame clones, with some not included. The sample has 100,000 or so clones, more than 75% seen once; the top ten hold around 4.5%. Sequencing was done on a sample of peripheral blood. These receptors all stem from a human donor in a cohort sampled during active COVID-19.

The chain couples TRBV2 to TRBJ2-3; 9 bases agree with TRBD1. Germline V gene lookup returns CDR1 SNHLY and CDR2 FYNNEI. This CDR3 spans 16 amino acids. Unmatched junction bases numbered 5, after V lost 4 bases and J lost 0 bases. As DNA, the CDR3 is TGTGCCAGCAGTGGTTACAGGGGGCTCAGCACAGATACGCAGTATTTT. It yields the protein CASSGYRGLSTDTQYF. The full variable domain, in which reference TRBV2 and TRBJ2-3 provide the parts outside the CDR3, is EPEVTQTPSHQVTQMGQEVILRCVPISNHLYFYWYRQILGQKVEFLVSFYNNEISEKSEIFDDQFSVERPDGSNFTLKIRSTKLEDSAMYFCASSGYRGLSTDTQYFGPGTRLTVL.

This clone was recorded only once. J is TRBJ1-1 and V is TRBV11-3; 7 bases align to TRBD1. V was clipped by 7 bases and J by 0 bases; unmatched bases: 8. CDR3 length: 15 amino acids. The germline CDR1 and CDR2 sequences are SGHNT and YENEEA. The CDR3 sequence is CASTRGQPMNTEAFF. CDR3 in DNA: TGTGCCAGCACGCGGGGACAGCCTATGAACACTGAAGCTTTCTTT.

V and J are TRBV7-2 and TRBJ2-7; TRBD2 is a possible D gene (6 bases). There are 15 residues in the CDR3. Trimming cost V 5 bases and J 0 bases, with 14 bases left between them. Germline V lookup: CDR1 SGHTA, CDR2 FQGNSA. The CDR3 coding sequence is TGTGCCAGCAGCGCGGGACGCATGAGCTCCTACGAGCAGTACTTC. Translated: CASSAGRMSSYEQYF.

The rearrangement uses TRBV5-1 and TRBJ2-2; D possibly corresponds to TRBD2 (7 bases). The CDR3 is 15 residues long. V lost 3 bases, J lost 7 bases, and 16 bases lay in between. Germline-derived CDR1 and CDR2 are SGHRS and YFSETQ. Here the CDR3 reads CASSSGGAGGGELFF. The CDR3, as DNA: TGCGCCAGCAGCTCGGGGGGCGCCGGTGGCGGGGAGCTGTTTTTT.

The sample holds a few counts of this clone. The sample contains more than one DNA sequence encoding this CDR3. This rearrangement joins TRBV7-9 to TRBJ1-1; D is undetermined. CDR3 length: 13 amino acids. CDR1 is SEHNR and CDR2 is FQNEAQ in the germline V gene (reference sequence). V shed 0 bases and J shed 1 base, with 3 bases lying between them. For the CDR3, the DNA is TGTGCCAGCAGCTTAGCGGCGAACACTGAAGCTTTCTTT. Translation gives CASSLAANTEAFF.

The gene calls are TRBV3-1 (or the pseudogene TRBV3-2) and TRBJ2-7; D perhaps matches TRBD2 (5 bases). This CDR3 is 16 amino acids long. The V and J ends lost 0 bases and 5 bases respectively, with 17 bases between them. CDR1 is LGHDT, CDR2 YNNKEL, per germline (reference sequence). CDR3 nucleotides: TGTGCCAGCAGCCAAGATATCGGGGTTTTCGGTCACGAGCAGTACTTC. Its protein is CASSQDIGVFGHEQYF.

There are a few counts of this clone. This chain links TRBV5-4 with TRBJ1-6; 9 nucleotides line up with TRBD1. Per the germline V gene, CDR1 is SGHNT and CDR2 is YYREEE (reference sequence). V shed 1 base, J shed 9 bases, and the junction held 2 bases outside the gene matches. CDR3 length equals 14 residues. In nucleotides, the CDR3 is TGTGCCAGCAGCTTGACAGGGGGCACTTCACCCCTCCACTTT. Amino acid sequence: CASSLTGGTSPLHF.

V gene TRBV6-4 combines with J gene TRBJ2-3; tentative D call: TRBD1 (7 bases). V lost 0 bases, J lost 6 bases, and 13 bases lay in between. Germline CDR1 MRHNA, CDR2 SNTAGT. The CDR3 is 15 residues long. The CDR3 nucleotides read TGTGCCAGCAGTGACTCTCAGGGGGGCCGGGATACGCAGTATTTT. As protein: CASSDSQGGRDTQYF.

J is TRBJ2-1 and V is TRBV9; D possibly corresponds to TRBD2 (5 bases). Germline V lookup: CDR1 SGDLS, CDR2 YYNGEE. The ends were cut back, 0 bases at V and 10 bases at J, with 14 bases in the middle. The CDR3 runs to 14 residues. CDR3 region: CASSVVSGEGEQFF. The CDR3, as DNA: TGTGCCAGCAGCGTAGTATCCGGGGAAGGGGAGCAGTTCTTC.

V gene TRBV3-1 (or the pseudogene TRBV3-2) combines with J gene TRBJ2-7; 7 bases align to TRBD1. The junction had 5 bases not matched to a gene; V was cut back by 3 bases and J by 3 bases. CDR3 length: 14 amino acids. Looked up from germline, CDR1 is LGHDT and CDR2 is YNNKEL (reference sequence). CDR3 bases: TGTGCCAGCAGCCACTGGGACAGAGACTACGAGCAGTACTTC. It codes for CASSHWDRDYEQYF.

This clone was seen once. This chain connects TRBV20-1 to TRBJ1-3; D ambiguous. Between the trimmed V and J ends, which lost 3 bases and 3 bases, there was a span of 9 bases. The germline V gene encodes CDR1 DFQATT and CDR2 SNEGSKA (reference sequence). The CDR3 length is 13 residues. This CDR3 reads CSASSGGGNTIYF. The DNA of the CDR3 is TGCAGTGCTAGTTCAGGAGGTGGAAACACCATATATTTT.

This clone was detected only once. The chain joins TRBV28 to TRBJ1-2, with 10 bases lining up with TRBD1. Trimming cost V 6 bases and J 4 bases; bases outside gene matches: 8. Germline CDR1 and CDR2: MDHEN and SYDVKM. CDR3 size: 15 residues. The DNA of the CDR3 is TGTGCCAGCAGCCCCGTAGACAGGGGGCCCTATGGCTACACCTTC. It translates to CASSPVDRGPYGYTF.

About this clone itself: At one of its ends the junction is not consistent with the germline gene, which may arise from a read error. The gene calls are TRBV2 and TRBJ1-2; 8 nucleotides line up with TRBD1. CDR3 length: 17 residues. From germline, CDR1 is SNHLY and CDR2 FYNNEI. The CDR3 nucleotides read TGTGCCAGCAGTCAAGCAGTCGGACAGGGAGGTAACTATGGCTACACCTTC. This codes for CASSQAVGQGGNYGYTF.

This CDR3 reads CASSYMLPGTGELFF. DNA of the CDR3: TGTGCCAGCAGTTATATGTTACCGGGCACCGGGGAGCTGTTTTTT. The V call is TRBV6-2 or TRBV6-3, the J call TRBJ2-2; no reliable D call. Trimming took 3 bases from V and 4 from J, leaving 12 bases between them. Germline V gives CDR1 MNHEY, CDR2 SVGEGT. CDR3 length: 15 residues.

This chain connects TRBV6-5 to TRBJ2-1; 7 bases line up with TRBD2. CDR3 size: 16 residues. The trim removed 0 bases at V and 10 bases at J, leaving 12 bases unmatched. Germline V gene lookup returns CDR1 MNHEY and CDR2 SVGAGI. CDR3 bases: TGTGCCAGCAGTTACTCCGGGAGGTGGGGGTCGAACGAGCAGTTCTTC. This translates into CASSYSGRWGSNEQFF.

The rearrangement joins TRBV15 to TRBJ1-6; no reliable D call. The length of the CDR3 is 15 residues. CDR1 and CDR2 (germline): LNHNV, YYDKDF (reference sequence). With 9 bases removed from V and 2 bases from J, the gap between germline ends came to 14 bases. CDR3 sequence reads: CATGIGRPYNSPLHF. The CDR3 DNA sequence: TGTGCCACAGGCATCGGCAGGCCCTATAATTCACCCCTCCACTTT.

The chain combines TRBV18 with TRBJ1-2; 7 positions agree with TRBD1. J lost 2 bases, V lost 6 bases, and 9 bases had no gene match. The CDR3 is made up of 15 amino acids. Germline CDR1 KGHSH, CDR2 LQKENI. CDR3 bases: TGTGCCAGCTCCCGCGTAGACAGGGCCAACTATGGCTACACCTTC. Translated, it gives CASSRVDRANYGYTF.

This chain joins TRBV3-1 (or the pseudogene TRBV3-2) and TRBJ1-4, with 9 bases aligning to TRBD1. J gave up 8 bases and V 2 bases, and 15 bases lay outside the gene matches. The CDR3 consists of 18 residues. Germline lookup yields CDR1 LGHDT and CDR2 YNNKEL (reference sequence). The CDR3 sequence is CASSQRGTGSGGPEKLFF. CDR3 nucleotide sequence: TGTGCCAGCAGCCAACGTGGGACAGGGTCCGGGGGGCCCGAAAAACTGTTTTTT.

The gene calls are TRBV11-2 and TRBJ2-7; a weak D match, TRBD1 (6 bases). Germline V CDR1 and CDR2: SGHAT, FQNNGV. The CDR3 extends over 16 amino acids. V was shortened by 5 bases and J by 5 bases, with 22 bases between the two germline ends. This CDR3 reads CASSLPPGGFFDEQYF. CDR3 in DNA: TGTGCCAGCAGCCTTCCCCCTGGGGGCTTTTTTGACGAGCAGTACTTC.

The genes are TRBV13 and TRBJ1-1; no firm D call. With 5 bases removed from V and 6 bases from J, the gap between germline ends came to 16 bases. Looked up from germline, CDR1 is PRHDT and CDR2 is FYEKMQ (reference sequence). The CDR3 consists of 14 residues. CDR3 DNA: TGTGCCAGCAGCCGATATATTAGAGAAGCTGAAGCTTTCTTT. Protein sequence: CASSRYIREAEAFF.

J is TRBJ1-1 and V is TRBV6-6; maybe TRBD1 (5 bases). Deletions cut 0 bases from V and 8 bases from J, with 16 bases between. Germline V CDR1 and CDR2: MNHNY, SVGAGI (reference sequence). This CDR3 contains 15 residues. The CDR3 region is CASSYSGTDAVEAFF. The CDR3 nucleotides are TGTGCCAGCAGTTACTCGGGGACTGACGCTGTGGAAGCTTTCTTT.